The 15 T cell receptor beta chains listed next were all sequenced from one sample in a study of shared clonotypes between healthy human individuals. Method: immunoSEQ multiplex PCR; TCRdb's copy keeps in-frame clones and lacks some. In the table there are roughly 1,500,000 clones, approximately 98.5% of which are singletons. The sequencing sample was made of naive CD4+ T cells sorted from blood. Subset here: CD45RA+ positively selected. These receptors were taken from a man between 25 and 39 years old in good health.

J is TRBJ2-1 and V is TRBV7-2; the D is unclear. Trimming removed 5 bases from V and 0 bases from J, with 17 bases in between. CDR1 is SGHTA and CDR2 is FQGNSA in the germline V gene. The CDR3 covers 17 residues. The CDR3 nucleotides are TGTGCCAGCAGCCAATTCAGAGCGCCTAGCTCCTACAATGAGCAGTTCTTC. This sequence encodes CASSQFRAPSSYNEQFF.

The chain joins TRBV5-1 to TRBJ2-1, with TRBD2 identical over 12 bases. The V gene's germline CDR1 is SGHRS and CDR2 YFSETQ. V lost 3 bases to trimming and J lost 4 bases; unmatched junction nucleotides: 5. The CDR3 extends over 16 amino acids. CDR3 sequence (DNA): TGCGCCAGCAGCTCGGGGGGACTAGCGGGTTACAATGAGCAGTTCTTC. Amino acids: CASSSGGLAGYNEQFF.

The sample holds one count of this clone. The gene calls are TRBV5-5 and TRBJ1-3; D unresolved. Germline V CDR1 and CDR2: SGHKS, YYEKEE (reference sequence). The CDR3 sequence is 14 residues long. V shed 0 bases and J shed 6 bases, with 10 bases lying between them. CDR3 protein: CASSLEGGLNTIYF. As DNA, the CDR3 is TGTGCCAGCAGCTTGGAGGGAGGATTAAACACCATATATTTT.

The rearrangement links TRBV5-1 to TRBJ2-2; possibly TRBD1 for D (5 bases). The ends were cut back, 3 bases at V and 6 bases at J, with 12 bases in the middle. Germline CDR1 is SGHRS and CDR2 is YFSETQ. The CDR3 loop spans 14 amino acids. Here the CDR3 DNA reads TGCGCCAGCAGCTCACAAGGGGTACCCGGGGAGCTGTTTTTT. Amino acids: CASSSQGVPGELFF.

The rearrangement joins TRBV5-1 to TRBJ1-4; a weak D match, TRBD1 (5 bases). The germline V and J ends were trimmed by 6 bases and 2 bases, with 14 bases remaining between them. CDR3 size: 15 residues. CDR1 and CDR2 (germline): SGHRS, YFSETQ. This chain's CDR3 is CASKYSWGTNEKLFF. DNA for the CDR3: TGCGCCAGCAAATATTCGTGGGGCACTAATGAAAAACTGTTTTTT.

The chain joins TRBV29-1 to TRBJ2-1, with 12 bases lining up with TRBD2. The CDR3 spans 12 residues. Germline trimming cut 8 bases from V and 9 bases from J; bases unmatched to any gene: 5. Germline CDR1 is SQVTM and CDR2 is ANQGSEA. CDR3 protein: CSIGLAGFEQFF. The DNA of the CDR3 is TGCAGCATCGGACTAGCGGGATTTGAGCAGTTCTTC.

The chain employs TRBV7-2 and TRBJ2-3; tentative D call: TRBD1 (6 bases). This CDR3 is built from 17 residues. Germline V gene sequence: CDR1 SGHTA, CDR2 FQGNSA. Trimming removed 0 bases at V and 4 bases at J, with 17 bases between. Written as DNA, the CDR3 is TGTGCCAGCAGCTTAGCCCGCAGGATACAGGGATCAGATACGCAGTATTTT. This codes for CASSLARRIQGSDTQYF.

The chain is built from TRBV29-1 and TRBJ2-5; 8 nucleotides agree with TRBD2. The CDR3 contains 13 residues. With V trimmed by 4 bases and J by 5 bases, 6 bases remained unmatched. Germline V CDR1 and CDR2: SQVTM, ANQGSEA. The DNA of the CDR3 is TGCAGCGTTGTCGGGGGGGGTTTGGAGACCCAGTACTTC. This encodes CSVVGGGLETQYF.

V and J are TRBV7-2 and TRBJ1-4, with D possibly matching TRBD1 (5 bases). From germline, CDR1 is SGHTA and CDR2 FQGNSA. V was cut by 1 base and J by 7 bases, with 13 bases left in between. The CDR3 is made up of 15 amino acids. CDR3 nucleotides: TGTGCCAGCAGCTTAGGCAACAGGAGGGTTGAAAAACTGTTTTTT. Its protein product is CASSLGNRRVEKLFF.

The V and J genes are TRBV11-2 and TRBJ1-5; 8 bases align to TRBD1. The CDR3 totals 15 residues. Germline assignment: CDR1 SGHAT and CDR2 FQNNGV. The trim removed 5 bases at V and 1 base at J, leaving 4 bases unmatched. In DNA form, the CDR3 reads TGTGCCAGCAGCCAAGGACAGGGAAGCAATCAGCCCCAGCATTTT. Translated: CASSQGQGSNQPQHF.

The chain uses TRBV7-9 and TRBJ1-2, with a possible D match to TRBD1 (6 bases). CDR1 SEHNR and CDR2 FQNEAQ come from the germline V gene (reference sequence). This CDR3 contains 14 residues. Trimming cost V 2 bases and J 6 bases, with 13 bases left between them. The chain's CDR3 is CASSLLRGHHGYTF. DNA for the CDR3: TGTGCCAGCAGCTTATTGCGGGGGCATCATGGCTACACCTTC.

The rearrangement links TRBV11-2 to TRBJ2-1, with 11 positions matching TRBD2. The trim removed 4 bases at V and 7 bases at J, leaving 9 bases unmatched. The CDR3 sequence is 16 residues long. Per germline, CDR1 SGHAT and CDR2 FQNNGV. The DNA for the CDR3 is TGTGCCAGCAGCTCAATAGCGGGAGGGCCTGGTAATGAGCAGTTCTTC. Translated, it gives CASSSIAGGPGNEQFF.

V and J are TRBV5-4 and TRBJ1-4; TRBD1 might be the D (5 bases). Trimming left V 4 bases short and J 7 bases short, with 17 bases between. Germline V lookup: CDR1 SGHNT, CDR2 YYREEE (reference sequence). This CDR3 spans 15 amino acids. The CDR3 loop reads CASSARDPGGEKLFF. As DNA, the CDR3 is TGTGCCAGCAGCGCCCGGGACCCCGGTGGTGAAAAACTGTTTTTT.

The chain carries TRBV4-2 and TRBJ2-7; 7 nucleotides line up with TRBD2. The CDR3 has 14 amino acids. CDR1 is LGHNA, CDR2 YNFKEQ, per germline. V trimming: 1 base; J trimming: 2 bases; junction bases outside the gene matches: 2. This CDR3 reads CASSQAAGPYEQYF. In DNA form, the CDR3 reads TGTGCCAGCAGCCAAGCAGCGGGACCCTACGAGCAGTACTTC.

V is TRBV7-9 and J is TRBJ2-2, with TRBD1 matching over 7 bases. This CDR3 comprises 16 residues. Germline V gene data show CDR1 as SEHNR and CDR2 as FQNEAQ (reference sequence). V gave up 0 bases and J gave up 5 bases; unmatched junction bases: 6. The CDR3 sequence is CASSLAKGAPTGELFF. The CDR3 coding sequence is TGTGCCAGCAGCTTAGCGAAGGGGGCGCCGACCGGGGAGCTGTTTTTT.